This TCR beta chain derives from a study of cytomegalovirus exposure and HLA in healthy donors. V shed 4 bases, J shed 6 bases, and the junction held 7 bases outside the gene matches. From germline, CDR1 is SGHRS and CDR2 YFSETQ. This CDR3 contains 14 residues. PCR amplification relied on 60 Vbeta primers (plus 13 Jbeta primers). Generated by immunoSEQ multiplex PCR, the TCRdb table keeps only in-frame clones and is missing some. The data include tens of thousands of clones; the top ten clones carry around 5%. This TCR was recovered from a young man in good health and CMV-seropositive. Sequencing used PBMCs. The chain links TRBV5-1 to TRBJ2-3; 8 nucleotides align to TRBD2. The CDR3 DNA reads TGCGCCAGCAGCACCTCAGGACTAGCTGATACGCAGTATTTT. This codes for CASSTSGLADTQYF.